The clone carrying this TCR beta chain showed up many times. Its antigen is undetermined. CDR3 regions were amplified by Arm-PCR using iRepertoire HTBI primers to build TCR beta libraries. From the multiplex PCR reads, TCRdb called clonotypes with MiXCR, one entry per CDR3 protein. The data show around 480,000 distinct CDR3 sequences, about 16% seen once. Time point of the sample: newly diagnosed GD, antithyroid drugs for less than 3 months. PBMC-derived RNA was used for the TCR library. Patients were enrolled at an endocrinology department in Xi'an, China. This sample is part of a study of regulatory T cells in long-lasting Graves disease. Overall study findings and caveats: Analyses excluded thyroid tissue, covering peripheral blood alone.

These data also featured in a second study, about T cells in Graves' hyperthyroidism and ophthalmopathy.

The TCR was taken from a woman aged 35-60 years with Graves disease. The sample in question was peripheral blood mononuclear cells (PBMCs), obtained at new diagnosis, from a patient treated with antithyroid drugs.

The CDR3 nucleotides are TGTGCCAGCAGTGATCAGGCAACTAATGAAAAACTGTTTTTT. It codes for CASSDQATNEKLFF. The chain employs TRBV2 and TRBJ1-4; D not resolved. Per the germline V gene, CDR1 is SNHLY and CDR2 is FYNNEI. The CDR3 is 14 amino acids. V was pared by 3 bases and J by 0 bases, with 5 bases between.